The text below deals with one T cell receptor (beta chain). These data belong to a study of blood T cell repertoires in COVID-19. As originally analysed: Estimates of nucleated cell counts were drawn from the amplification of reference gene primers. Only in-frame clones appear in the TCRdb table, and some are missing; sequencing was by immunoSEQ multiplex PCR. V, J and clone size are taken as reported in that table, and D and trimming were inferred from the DNA itself. This sample has roughly 340,000 clones, with around 87% found just once. The study drew participants aged about 18 to 89 years from some 23 US areas. The sequence was obtained from a young man who had recovered from COVID-19. The sequencing sample was made of PBMCs or T cells enriched from blood (not recorded which).

This CDR3 is CASSSNSGPGGDEQYF. The CDR3 region has the DNA TGTGCCAGCAGCTCAAACTCCGGGCCGGGGGGGGACGAGCAGTACTTC. The rearrangement links TRBV3-1 (or the pseudogene TRBV3-2) to TRBJ2-7, with TRBD2 matching over 8 bases. Germline values: CDR1 LGHDT, CDR2 YNNKEL (reference sequence). The CDR3 is 16 amino acids. The ends lost 5 bases at V and 5 bases at J; junction bases unmatched: 14.